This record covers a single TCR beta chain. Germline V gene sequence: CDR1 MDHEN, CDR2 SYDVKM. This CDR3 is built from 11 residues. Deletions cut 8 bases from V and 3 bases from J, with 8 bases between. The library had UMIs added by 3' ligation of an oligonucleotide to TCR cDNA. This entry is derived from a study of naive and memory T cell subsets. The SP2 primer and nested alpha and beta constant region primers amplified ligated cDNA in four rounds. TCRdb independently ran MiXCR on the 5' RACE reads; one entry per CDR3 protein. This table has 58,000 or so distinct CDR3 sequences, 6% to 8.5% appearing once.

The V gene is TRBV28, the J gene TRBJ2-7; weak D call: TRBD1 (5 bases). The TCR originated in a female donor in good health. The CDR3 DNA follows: TGTGCCAGCCAGGGCAACTACGAGCAGTACTTC. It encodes CASQGNYEQYF.